This TCR beta chain derives from a study of cytomegalovirus exposure and HLA in healthy donors. 13 Jbeta primers and 60 Vbeta primers were used for the PCR. Sequencing was performed with immunoSEQ multiplex PCR; in TCRdb, only in-frame clones are kept and a portion is missing. The sample consists of roughly 50,000 clones, roughly 84% of them appearing once. CDR3 size: 15 residues. J lost 8 bases, V lost 0 bases, and 3 bases had no gene match. Germline V CDR1 and CDR2: MNHNS, SASEGT. This TCR was sampled from a woman aged 18 to 35 in good health and CMV-seronegative. The sequencing sample was made of PBMCs. The chain employs TRBV6-1 and TRBJ1-4; 10 positions match TRBD1. CDR3 DNA sequence: TGTGCCAGCAGTGAAGCGGCGGGACAGGGGGAAAAACTGTTTTTT. It codes for CASSEAAGQGEKLFF.